This T cell receptor (beta chain) was observed in a study of tumor-infiltrating lymphocytes in primary liver carcinoma (dated by TCRdb to about 2017). Describing the broader study: Of the five patients (three men and two women, aged 30 to 69 years), four had hepatocellular carcinoma and one had combined HCC and intrahepatic cholangiocarcinoma. Repertoires from technical replicates were highly reproducible, with mean shared-clone rates about 0.86 and correlation coefficients above 0.95. Samples yielded roughly 3.5 to 8 million productive TCRbeta reads; read depth did not differ significantly between tissue types. Tumors of the five patients were stage T1-T3 N0M0 with maximum diameters of roughly 4.2 to 11 cm. A total of approximately 35 specimens from 5 patients underwent TCRbeta repertoire sequencing, comprising around 25 tumor regions, 5 adjacent noncancerous liver tissues and 5 peripheral blood samples. Across five regions of each liver tumor, along with adjacent normal tissue and blood, the study brought together TCRbeta repertoire sequencing, expression microarrays and whole-exome sequencing.

Notes on this clonotype: This clone's antigen is unknown. The germline gene is not matched at one end of the junction; a read error may be the cause.

Starting from 450 to 500 ng total RNA, TCRbeta-specific cDNA was produced by reverse transcription with a constant-region primer and ProtoScript II reverse transcriptase. Construction of the TCRbeta libraries relied on three nested rounds of multiplex PCR, following a slightly modified ARM-PCR procedure. Sample barcodes and Illumina adapters were attached in a final 25-cycle PCR using Deep VentR polymerase. Before sequencing, amplicons between 200 and 500 bp were purified from gel using a QIAquick gel extraction kit. An Illumina HiSeq 2500 was used to sequence the TCRbeta amplicons with 250-bp paired-end reads. From the authors' description of their analysis: Reads were quality-trimmed with Trimmomatic v0.33, and paired reads were merged with FLASH v1.2.11 to recover full CDR3 sequences. V, D and J germline segments were assigned to the rearranged TCRbeta sequences using MiGEC v1.2.1b. VDJtools v1.0.0 computed clonotype statistics and Shannon-Wiener diversity indices. Except for diversity analysis, only the 250 most abundant clonotypes of each sample were used in subsequent analyses to reduce sampling bias. The raw public reads went through TCRdb reprocessing: fastp at Q25, MiXCR clone calling, in-frame beta chains kept. All rows with the same CDR3 protein become a single entry with the most common DNA and genes. TCRdb, not the original authors, processed these V and J calls. This sample lists 37,000 or so distinct CDR3 sequences; more than 70% were detected once. The ten largest clones add up to around 38% of the sample.

What the study reported, not specific to this receptor: Only the TCR beta chain was sequenced, which likely underestimates true repertoire diversity because unpaired alpha chains were not captured. Bulk unsorted samples precluded comparing CD4+ and CD8+ T cell repertoires. With just 4 or 5 patients in the study, the authors point out that the findings should be validated in a larger study. Repertoire overlap was found to be higher between tumor regions (mean roughly 35%) than between tumor-adjacent (approximately 17%) or tumor-blood (about 14%) pairs, consistent with antigen-driven expansion. A significantly larger repertoire fraction was made up by the top 250 clones in tumors than in blood (p = 0.039).

Total RNA and DNA were co-extracted from roughly 20-30 mg of bulk tissue with the AllPrep DNA/RNA mini kit, without cell sorting. Surgical resection was performed in China between November 2015 and March 2016 on about 5 patients with histopathologically diagnosed primary liver carcinoma. At the time of sampling, the patients had chronic HBV infection and had not received any treatment. Fresh tumor and adjacent tissue pieces were bisected, with one half stored in RNAlater at -80 degrees C and the other half sent for histology. Sequenced: tumor-adjacent normal liver tissue. The TCR comes from a man aged 40-50 years with primary liver carcinoma and hepatitis B virus infection.

The sequenced DNA: TGTGCCAGCAGCATTCCCGGGGCTAGCGGGACCAAAAACATTCAGTGCTTC. This encodes CASSIPGASGTKNIQCF. The V gene is TRBV11-1 and the J gene is TRBJ2-4, and TRBD2 matches 9 of the central bases. Spanning cysteine to phenylalanine, the CDR3 consists of 17 amino acids. CDR3 DNA is the only sequence kept; it has 51 bases, read in frame from the first base. The germline V gene (reference sequence) supplies CDR1 SGHAT and CDR2 FQDESV.